This T cell receptor beta chain came from a study of T cell responses to AZD1222 COVID-19 vaccine. Study context: Second-dose intervals near 4 or 12 weeks were combined.

Sequencing used immunoSEQ multiplex PCR; TCRdb keeps in-frame clones, though not all of them. The sample has 55,000 to 80,000 clones; less than 90% are singletons. The CDR3 spans 15 residues. Trimming removed 2 bases from V and 4 bases from J, with 14 bases in between. Germline CDR1 and CDR2: SGHTA and FQGTGA. A word on this clone: What it binds is not known.

General study points: Seropositive at baseline were only a handful of AZD1222 recipients. Vaccination with two AZD1222 doses was followed by a rise in Spike-specific TCR breadth and depth. A reported finding is that nearly half of spike-specific TCRs target unmutated variant regions.

Material: peripheral blood, obtained on day 0 of AZD1222 vaccination. This sequence was found in an adult in good health. The chain uses TRBV7-3 and TRBJ2-5, with D possibly being TRBD2 (6 bases). The CDR3 here is CASSLSGVIGETQYF. CDR3 in DNA: TGTGCCAGCAGCTTATCGGGGGTAATAGGAGAGACCCAGTACTTC.